This T cell receptor beta chain derives from a study of OX40 agonist ivuxolimab in advanced cancers. Looking at the study overall: The costimulatory receptor OX40 (CD134) was targeted by ivuxolimab, a fully human IgG2 agonistic monoclonal antibody. Intravenous ivuxolimab was administered to patients every 2 weeks at six dose levels: 0.01, 0.1, 0.3, 1.5, 3 and 10 mg/kg. Of the 50 to 55 dose-escalation patients, hepatocellular carcinoma was present in approximately 20, melanoma in about 15, renal cell carcinoma in 9 and head and neck cancer in 9. A male proportion of under 85% and a mean age of roughly 58 years, ranging from about 20 to 80, were recorded for the dose-escalation cohort. Prior anti-PD-1, anti-PD-L1 or anti-CTLA-4 therapy was permitted, and approximately 39% of dose-escalation patients had received checkpoint inhibitors. Partial responses were achieved by three dose-escalation patients, of whom one had hepatocellular carcinoma and two had cutaneous melanoma. The point of sequencing TCRbeta in the periphery was to test whether ivuxolimab changed TCR sequence diversity and drove clonal T-cell expansion. The monotherapy dose-escalation portion (N = 52 patients) of the phase I ivuxolimab trial is reported in the paper. General conclusions and limits of the study: At doses of 0.1 to 3.0 mg/kg, clonal expansion of both CD4+ and CD8+ T cells in blood was seen between baseline and week 6. Partial responders in the 0.1-3.0 mg/kg groups had among the lowest normalized peripheral clonal expansion, especially among CD8+ T cells. The antigen specificity of the peripheral T cells that underwent clonal expansion was not determined. After ivuxolimab, expanded clones were on average more numerous among CD8+ T cells than among CD4+ T cells. Low levels of normalized T-cell clonal expansion were also seen in some patients who did not respond.

A remark on this clone: The clone's antigen remains unknown. Within one base of it there is no much larger clone, and no base qualities were kept.

Genomic DNA was isolated from the sorted cells so that the TCRbeta CDR3 region could be sequenced. The immunoSEQ Assay was used to sequence the TCRbeta CDR3 regions. TCRdb limited this immuneACCESS table to in-frame rearrangements with V and J called. A share of clones is missing; checked studies link under half to unresolved V genes, and the rest is unexplained. The sample profile shows 35,000 to 45,000 clones; 82% of them were found once. The top ten clones comprise roughly 20% of the sample. Patients with autoimmune disease history or receiving systemic immunosuppression were excluded from the trial. Peripheral blood for TCR sequencing was collected from all dose cohorts at baseline, on cycle 4 day 1, and on cycle 7 day 1. Samples were obtained from an open-label, multicenter, first-in-human phase I dose-escalation trial of ivuxolimab. Adults with locally advanced or metastatic melanoma, renal cell carcinoma, hepatocellular carcinoma or head and neck squamous cell carcinoma were enrolled in the trial. Before TCR sequencing, CD4+ T cells and CD8+ T cells were sorted from peripheral blood as separate populations.

The clonotype originates from an adult with an advanced solid tumor such as melanoma, head and neck, liver or kidney cancer. Sequenced here: CD4+ or CD8+ T cells sorted from blood, sampled in a trial of the OX40 agonist ivuxolimab.

The CDR3 is CASSLVSPDYGYTF. The sequenced DNA is TGTGCCAGCAGTTTAGTCAGCCCGGACTATGGCTACACCTTC. The receptor chain draws on TRBV27 and TRBJ1-2; too little of a D gene remains to name it. The germline V gene (reference sequence) sets CDR1 to MNHEY and CDR2 to SMNVEV. From the cysteine up to the phenylalanine, the CDR3 has a length of 14 residues. Just the 42-base CDR3 DNA is kept, in frame starting at base 1. V loses 2 bases of germline sequence and J loses 3 bases, and the interval between the two ends is 10 bases.